The clone carrying this T cell receptor (beta chain) appeared once. Its antigen is still unknown. It was with a sample-barcoded 5' primer and a J-beta primer mix that a second PCR of roughly 6 to 12 cycles was run. In TCRdb, the 5' RACE reads were re-called with MiXCR into one record per CDR3 protein. The sample has more than 1.4 million distinct CDR3 sequences, roughly 45% seen once. These data are taken from a study of blood T cells in healthy people across ages. Between the trimmed V and J ends, which lost 6 bases and 8 bases, there was a span of 13 bases. The CDR3 has 12 amino acids. In germline, CDR1 is SNHLY, CDR2 FYNNEI. Study-wide findings and caveats: Unknown CMV status may confound age-related changes in expanded clones. PBMCs were not sorted, which prevented a conclusive comparison of naive versus antigen-experienced cells. Naive CD4+ cells and diversity were both higher in long-lived donors than in aged donors.

The genes are TRBV2 and TRBJ1-2; D gene ambiguous. The TCR sequence derives from a woman aged 18-30 years in good health. The sequencing input was blood. The CDR3 nucleotides are TGTGCCAGCAGCCGGGCTAAGGTGGGCTACACCTTC. It yields the protein CASSRAKVGYTF.